The 17 T cell receptor beta chains in this list originate from one sample, sequenced in a study of T cell repertoires in cytomegalovirus infection. A single record per CDR3 protein comes from TCRdb applying MiXCR to the reads. The data contain 900,000 to 950,000 distinct CDR3 sequences, less than 35% of them singletons. No antigen has been identified for these receptors. The specimen comprised cultured CD8+ T cells from PBMCs, sampled from culture after CMV antigen stimulation. These receptors originate from a human donor in good health (CMV status not recorded). Some clones in this sample may be carry-over from other donors' samples.

In its sample, this clonotype was seen a few times. J is TRBJ2-7 and V is TRBV6-2 or TRBV6-3; no definite D call. Trimming cost V 8 bases and J 2 bases, with 10 bases left between them. The CDR3 length is 12 residues. Germline CDR1 and CDR2: MNHEY and SVGEGT. Here the CDR3 DNA reads TGTGCCAGCTCAGAATCCCCCTACGAGCAGTACGTC. Protein sequence: CASSESPYEQYV.

V is TRBV5-6 and J is TRBJ1-5; 9 bases line up with TRBD1. This CDR3 comprises 17 residues. Unmatched junction bases numbered 10, after V lost 1 base and J lost 5 bases. Germline V CDR1 and CDR2: SGHDT, YYEEEE. For the CDR3, the DNA is TGTGCCAGCAGCTTGTTTTATAGGACAGGGGTACATCAGCCCCAGCATTTT. This encodes CASSLFYRTGVHQPQHF.

This clonotype has more than one count but fewer than ten. V is TRBV10-3 and J is TRBJ2-1, with 9 bases that match TRBD1. The germline V gene encodes CDR1 ENHRY and CDR2 SYGVKD. The junction had 5 bases not matched to a gene; V was cut back by 2 bases and J by 9 bases. The CDR3 totals 14 residues. CDR3 nucleotides: TGTGCCATCAGTGAGCCGGGACAGGGAATTGAGCAGTTCTTC. It specifies CAISEPGQGIEQFF.

V gene TRBV10-3 combines with J gene TRBJ1-1; weak D call: TRBD1 (6 bases). Germline-derived CDR1 and CDR2 are ENHRY and SYGVKD. V gave up 6 bases and J gave up 7 bases, with 21 bases separating them. The CDR3 runs to 15 residues. The CDR3 is CAISARAGDEGEAFF. The CDR3 DNA reads TGTGCCATCAGCGCCAGGGCAGGGGATGAAGGTGAAGCTTTCTTT.

The V call is TRBV12-3 or TRBV12-4, the J call TRBJ1-2; D is possibly TRBD1 (6 bases). Deletions cut 3 bases from V and 2 bases from J, with 16 bases between. The CDR3 covers 16 residues. As DNA, the CDR3 is TGTGCCAGCAGTTTTGCGATTCGGACAGCCAACTATGGCTACACCTTC. It specifies CASSFAIRTANYGYTF.

The rearrangement uses TRBV4-1 and TRBJ2-3, with D perhaps TRBD1 or TRBD2 (6 bases each). The germline V gene has CDR1 MGHRA and CDR2 YSYEKL. The CDR3 loop spans 15 amino acids. The V gene lost 0 bases and the J gene lost 13 bases, with 20 bases spanning the gap. CDR3: CASSQEVGGLIGEYF. The CDR3 DNA sequence: TGCGCCAGCAGCCAAGAAGTAGGGGGGCTCATAGGGGAGTATTTT.

This clonotype was observed a few times. V is TRBV5-4 and J is TRBJ2-3; weak D call: TRBD2 (6 bases). The CDR3 has 13 residues. Trimming left V 3 bases short and J 5 bases short, with 10 bases between. In germline, CDR1 is SGHNT, CDR2 YYREEE (reference sequence). In DNA, the CDR3 is TGTGCCAGCAGCTGGGGGACTGGAGATACGCAGTATTTT. It codes for CASSWGTGDTQYF.

This chain joins TRBV6-5 and TRBJ2-1; 11 nucleotides agree with TRBD2. In germline, CDR1 is MNHEY, CDR2 SVGAGI. Trimming took 4 bases from V and 10 from J; bases not matched to a gene: 3. The CDR3 spans 13 residues. CDR3 in amino acids: CASSSGLAEEQFF. The CDR3 nucleotides are TGTGCCAGCAGTTCGGGACTAGCGGAAGAGCAGTTCTTC.

The chain is built from TRBV19 and TRBJ1-2, with D perhaps TRBD1 (5 bases). CDR3 size: 13 residues. CDR1 LNHDA and CDR2 SQIVND come from the germline V gene (reference sequence). V gave up 4 bases and J gave up 1 base, with 7 bases separating them. CDR3 sequence reads: CASSKGINYGYTF. The DNA for the CDR3 is TGTGCCAGTAGTAAGGGGATTAACTATGGCTACACCTTC. Full variable domain (remainder filled in from reference TRBV19 and TRBJ1-2): DGGITQSPKYLFRKEGQNVTLSCEQNLNHDAMYWYRQDPGQGLRLIYYSQIVNDFQKGDIAEGYSVSREKKESFPLTVTSAQKNPTAFYLCASSKGINYGYTFGSGTRLTVV.

This chain joins TRBV6-8 and TRBJ2-1; maybe TRBD1 (6 bases). Trimming shortened V by 5 bases and J by 1 base, and 15 bases separated the two germline ends. This CDR3 comprises 16 residues. The germline CDR1 and CDR2 sequences are MNHGY and SAAAGT. CDR3 amino acids: CASSNTGIGSYNEQFF. Here the CDR3 DNA reads TGTGCCAGCAGTAATACAGGGATAGGGTCCTACAATGAGCAGTTCTTC.

This clonotype was found many times. This sequence joins TRBV6-1 and TRBJ1-1; 9 bases match TRBD1. This CDR3 has 14 residues. Germline V gives CDR1 MNHNS, CDR2 SASEGT. V dropped 4 bases and J dropped 3; count of bases not matched to a gene: 3. CDR3 region: CASSGGQGDTEAFF. For the CDR3, the DNA is TGTGCCAGCAGTGGGGGACAGGGTGACACTGAAGCTTTCTTT.

This clonotype was picked up many times. This chain joins TRBV28 and TRBJ1-3; D not certain. V lost 5 bases and J 0 bases, leaving 8 bases between the germline ends. The CDR3 runs 14 residues. Germline V lookup: CDR1 MDHEN, CDR2 SYDVKM. CDR3 region: CASSGPRSGNTIYF. CDR3 coding DNA: TGTGCCAGCAGTGGACCGCGCTCTGGAAACACCATATATTTT.

This rearrangement joins TRBV19 to TRBJ2-7, with 9 bases aligning to TRBD1. Germline CDR1 and CDR2: LNHDA and SQIVND (reference sequence). The CDR3 runs to 13 residues. V gave up 3 bases and J gave up 6 bases; unmatched junction bases: 3. CDR3 protein: CASSMVTGGEQYF. The CDR3 region has the DNA TGTGCCAGTAGTATGGTGACAGGGGGCGAGCAGTACTTC.

The sample holds one count of this clonotype. V and J are TRBV5-5 and TRBJ2-7; TRBD2 might be the D (5 bases). V dropped 0 bases and J dropped 6 bases, with 10 bases sitting between them. Germline values: CDR1 SGHKS, CDR2 YYEKEE (reference sequence). The CDR3 is 13 residues long. CDR3 DNA sequence: TGTGCCAGCAGCTTGGGTGTCGGAGGCGAGCAGTACTTC. The encoded protein is CASSLGVGGEQYF.

The chain uses TRBV7-6 and TRBJ1-5; a possible D gene is TRBD1 (5 bases). V lost 5 bases to trimming and J lost 6 bases, with 11 bases between them. This CDR3 is 13 amino acids long. Germline CDR1 is SGHVS and CDR2 is FNYEAQ. This CDR3 is CASSRGGSQPQHF. In DNA form, the CDR3 reads TGTGCCAGCAGCCGGGGGGGTAGTCAGCCCCAGCATTTT.

This sequence joins TRBV4-1 and TRBJ1-2; weak D call: TRBD1 (5 bases). CDR3 length: 15 amino acids. The germline V gene has CDR1 MGHRA and CDR2 YSYEKL. The V gene lost 2 bases and the J gene lost 4 bases, with 14 bases spanning the gap. The chain's CDR3 is CASSQKGTGGYGYTF. CDR3 coding DNA: TGCGCCAGCAGCCAAAAAGGGACGGGAGGCTATGGCTACACCTTC.

This clonotype was recorded a few times. This rearrangement joins TRBV7-6 to TRBJ2-3; 11 bases are a match to TRBD2. V lost 1 base and J lost 6; bases outside the gene matches: 6. Germline V gene lookup returns CDR1 SGHVS and CDR2 FNYEAQ. The CDR3 is 16 residues long. In nucleotides, the CDR3 is TGTGCCAGCAGCTTAGAGGCTAGCGGGGGGTTTGATACGCAGTATTTT. It yields the protein CASSLEASGGFDTQYF.